Presented here are 19 T cell receptor beta chains from one specimen sequenced in a study of Graves' ophthalmopathy and Graves' hyperthyroidism. The sequenced template was RNA, covering the TCR beta CDR3 region. The authors performed first-round RT-PCR with HTBI primers and then a second-round multiplex PCR. Using its own MiXCR run on the multiplex PCR reads, TCRdb lists one record per CDR3 protein. The profile shows about 57,000 distinct CDR3 sequences, more than 40% of them singletons. The sample taken for sequencing was peripheral blood. Receptor source: an adult woman with Graves' ophthalmopathy.

As regards this clonotype: The conserved final phenylalanine or tryptophan is absent from the CDR3, which likely points to a read error. The V call is TRBV3-1, the J call TRBJ2-6; D remains unclear. The CDR3 length is 14 residues. The germline CDR1 and CDR2 sequences are LGHDT and YNNKEL (reference sequence). Deletions cut 3 bases from V and 4 bases from J, with 7 bases between. CDR3 sequence: CASSHSSGANVLTS. The CDR3 nucleotides read TGTGCCAGCAGCCATTCCTCCGGGGCCAACGTCCTGACTTCC.

With regard to this clonotype: One base away lies a much larger clone, so this may be a sequencing read error. CDR3 DNA: TGCAGTGCTAGAGATACAGGCACCTTGGGGGGTGTGCAGTTCTTC. Residues: CSARDTGTLGGVQFF. The gene calls are TRBV20-1 and TRBJ2-1; D might be TRBD2 (6 bases). This CDR3 has 15 amino acids. V was clipped by 0 bases and J by 12 bases, with 21 bases between them. The germline V gene has CDR1 DFQATT and CDR2 SNEGSKA (reference sequence).

The genes are TRBV12-3 or TRBV12-4 and TRBJ2-1, with D unresolved. This CDR3 is 10 amino acids long. CDR3 sequence (DNA): TGTGCTAGTGGTTTGTTGGAGCAGTTCTTC. Translation gives CASGLLEQFF.

This clonotype occurred many times. The chain carries TRBV5-5 and TRBJ1-1; D gene ambiguous. Germline CDR1 and CDR2: SGHKS and YYEKEE (reference sequence). The CDR3 is 12 residues long. The V end was cut by 5 bases, the J end by 7 bases, with 12 bases between. In DNA form, the CDR3 reads TGTGCCAGCAGTTTCGCAGCCGGTGAAGCTTTCTTT. The encoded protein is CASSFAAGEAFF.

In its sample, this clonotype was seen many times. The junction differs from germline at one of its ends, possibly a read error. V gene TRBV5-8 combines with J gene TRBJ1-1, with D maybe TRBD1 (5 bases). The CDR3 has 15 amino acids. The germline V gene encodes CDR1 SGHTS and CDR2 YDEGEE. The CDR3 here is CASSPVSGLDTGAFF. The CDR3 coding sequence is TGTGCCAGCAGCCCCGTTTCCGGGCTGGACACTGGAGCTTTCTTT.

Concerning this clonotype: This likely comes from a read error, as the CDR3 has no conserved phenylalanine or tryptophan at its end. The rearrangement links TRBV5-8 to TRBJ1-3, with D possibly matching TRBD1 (5 bases). From germline, CDR1 is SGHTS and CDR2 YDEGEE. CDR3 length: 13 residues. The germline V and J ends were trimmed by 4 bases and 4 bases, with 9 bases remaining between them. The CDR3: CASSPGTGNTIYL. CDR3 bases: TGTGCCAGCAGCCCAGGGACGGGAAACACCATATATCTT.

This chain joins TRBV9 and TRBJ2-1, with TRBD2 matching 8 bases. The CDR3 is 14 amino acids. The V segment lost 4 bases and the J segment 7 bases; nucleotides outside the gene matches: 7. From germline, CDR1 is SGDLS and CDR2 YYNGEE. CDR3 loop: CASSLSGTSNEQFF. The DNA for the CDR3 is TGTGCCAGCAGCCTCTCCGGGACTAGTAATGAGCAGTTCTTC.

This clonotype was seen more than once but under ten times. The chain has TRBV7-2 and TRBJ1-5; the D gene is possibly TRBD1 (5 bases). This CDR3 has 13 amino acids. The V gene lost 1 base and the J gene lost 8 bases, with 9 bases spanning the gap. Looked up from germline, CDR1 is SGHTA and CDR2 is FQGNSA. The CDR3 bases are TGTGCCAGCAGCTTAGTAGGGGTCGAGCCCCAGCATTTT. It encodes CASSLVGVEPQHF.

Concerning this clonotype itself: A junction end diverges from the germline sequence, so it may reflect a read error. V gene TRBV4-2 combines with J gene TRBJ2-6; D possibly matches TRBD1 or TRBD2 (5 bases each). CDR1 and CDR2 from the germline V gene are LGHNA and YNFKEQ. This CDR3 has 16 residues. The CDR3: CASNQEADSGANVLAF. CDR3 coding DNA: TGTGCCAGCAACCAAGAAGCGGACTCTGGGGCCAACGTCCTGGCTTTC.

In the case of this clonotype: Relative to the germline gene, one junction end is altered; a read error may explain this. The chain has TRBV25-1 and TRBJ2-1, with TRBD2 as a possible D gene (6 bases). Germline CDR1 reads MGHDK; CDR2 reads SYGVNS. The CDR3 contains 14 residues. The CDR3 region is CASSEGADYNGQSF. The DNA of the CDR3 is TGTGCCAGCAGTGAAGGGGCGGACTACAATGGGCAGTCCTTC.

About this clonotype itself: Being one base from a much bigger clone, this may be a read error. The J gene is TRBJ2-5, the V gene TRBV3-2; the table calls TRBD1, which could not be checked here. TRBV3-2 is termed a pseudogene. This CDR3 has 15 residues. The CDR3 nucleotides read TGTGCCAGCAGCCAAGTAGCTTTTCGGGGCATGTGGCAGTACTTC. Translation gives CASSQVAFRGMWQYF.

The chain couples TRBV6-4 to TRBJ2-3; 10 bases fit TRBD2. The J segment lost 11 bases and the V segment lost 4 bases, leaving 9 bases of the junction unmatched. Germline loops: CDR1 MRHNA, CDR2 SNTAGT. The CDR3 is 14 residues long. In DNA, the CDR3 is TGTGCCAGCAGTGTCCTAGCGGGAGAGGATGAGCAGTATTTT. Translated, it gives CASSVLAGEDEQYF.

The chain couples TRBV20-1 to TRBJ1-5; D not resolved. The CDR3 is 10 residues long. V was pared by 5 bases and J by 14 bases, with 13 bases between. Germline V lookup: CDR1 DFQATT, CDR2 SNEGSKA (reference sequence). The CDR3 reads CSAGQPNEHF. The CDR3 DNA reads as TGCAGTGCTGGGCAGCCCAATGAGCATTTT.

Many counts were recorded for this clonotype. This chain uses TRBV7-6 with TRBJ1-5; no clear D gene. Germline lookup yields CDR1 SGHVS and CDR2 FNYEAQ. V was trimmed by 0 bases and J by 0 bases, leaving 6 bases between them. The CDR3 has 15 amino acids. DNA of the CDR3: TGTGCCAGCAGCTTAGCAGGAAATAGCAATCAGCCCCAGCATTTT. This codes for CASSLAGNSNQPQHF.

The chain has TRBV29-1 and TRBJ2-1; 9 bases line up with TRBD2. The CDR3 covers 14 residues. CDR1 is SQVTM and CDR2 is ANQGSEA in the germline V gene. J was trimmed by 3 bases and V by 8 bases; bases with no gene match: 8. CDR3 sequence (DNA): TGCAGCTTAGACCTAGCGGGGAGCTACAATGAGCAGTTCTTC. It codes for CSLDLAGSYNEQFF.

About this clonotype: With a much larger clone just one base away, this may be a read error. The rearrangement joins TRBV28 to TRBJ1-1; 7 bases fit TRBD1. The CDR3 sequence is 13 residues long. Germline CDR1 reads MDHEN; CDR2 reads SYDVKM. CDR3 sequence: CACRKQGHTEAFF. CDR3 nucleotides: TGTGCCTGCAGGAAACAGGGGCACACTGAAGCTTTCTTT.

The chain employs TRBV29-1 and TRBJ2-7; a possible D gene is TRBD2 (5 bases). V was pared by 5 bases and J by 2 bases, with 16 bases between. The CDR3 runs 14 residues. The germline V gene encodes CDR1 SQVTM and CDR2 ANQGSEA. The CDR3 region is CSVPGPRATYEQYF. The CDR3 nucleotides are TGCAGCGTTCCGGGCCCGAGGGCCACCTACGAGCAGTACTTC.

The rearrangement links TRBV29-1 to TRBJ2-7, with 10 bases matching TRBD1. CDR3 size: 15 residues. Germline V gene lookup returns CDR1 SQVTM and CDR2 ANQGSEA. Losses at the gene ends were 4 bases for V and 5 bases for J; bases not matched to a gene: 11. CDR3 in DNA: TGCAGCGTTGTAGCTGGGACAGGGGTGATTCACGAGCAGTACTTC. Its protein is CSVVAGTGVIHEQYF.

The J gene is TRBJ2-7, the V gene TRBV9; 10 bases map to TRBD2. There are 14 residues in the CDR3. Germline CDR1 reads SGDLS; CDR2 reads YYNGEE. V trimming: 0 bases; J trimming: 12 bases; junction bases outside the gene matches: 9. The CDR3 sequence: CASSVDPSGSPRYF. The CDR3 DNA follows: TGTGCCAGCAGCGTAGATCCTAGCGGGAGCCCGCGGTACTTC.